This T cell receptor beta chain was captured in a study of Tregs in tolerant kidney transplant recipients. Findings of the study overall: Biological reproducibility was not directly addressed in this study.

V lost 2 bases and J lost 7, with 18 bases in between. The CDR3 runs 16 residues. The germline V gene has CDR1 SGHTA and CDR2 FQGNSA. Generated by immunoSEQ multiplex PCR, the TCRdb table keeps only in-frame clones and is missing some. The top ten hold 3.8% of the sample, which has tens of thousands of clones, approximately 89% seen once. Mixed chimerism was transient after nonmyeloablative marrow transplants from related graft donors. Unstimulated Tregs (CD4+CD25+CD127-) and CD4+CD25- non-Tregs were sorted from PBMCs. With respect to this clone: Its cognate antigen is unknown.

The sequence was obtained from a human patient who received a combined kidney and bone marrow transplant. The T cells may come from the graft donor. Material: CD4+ T cells from blood (PBMCs), obtained 6 months after the transplant. The chain links TRBV7-2 to TRBJ2-4; TRBD2 is a possible D gene (5 bases). In DNA form, the CDR3 reads TGTGCCAGCAGCTTATTAGGACTTTCGGGTATGAACATTCAGTACTTC. Protein: CASSLLGLSGMNIQYF.